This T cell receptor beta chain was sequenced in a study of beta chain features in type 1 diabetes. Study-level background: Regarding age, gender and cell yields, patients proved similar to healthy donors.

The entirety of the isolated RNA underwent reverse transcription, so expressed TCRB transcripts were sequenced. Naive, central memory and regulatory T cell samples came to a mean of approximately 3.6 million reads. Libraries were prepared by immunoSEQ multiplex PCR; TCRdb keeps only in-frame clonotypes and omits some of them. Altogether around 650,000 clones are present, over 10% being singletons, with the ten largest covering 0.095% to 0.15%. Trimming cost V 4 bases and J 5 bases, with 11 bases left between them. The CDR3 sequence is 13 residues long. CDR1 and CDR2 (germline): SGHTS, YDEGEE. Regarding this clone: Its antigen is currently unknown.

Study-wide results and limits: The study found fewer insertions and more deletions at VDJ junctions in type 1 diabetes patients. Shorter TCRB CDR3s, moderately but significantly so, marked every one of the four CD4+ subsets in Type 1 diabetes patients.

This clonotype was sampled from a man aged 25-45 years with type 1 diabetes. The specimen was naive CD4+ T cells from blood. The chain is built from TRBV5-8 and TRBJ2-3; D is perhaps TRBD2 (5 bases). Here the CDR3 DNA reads TGTGCCAGCAGCCCTAGCAATGGAGATACGCAGTATTTT. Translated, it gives CASSPSNGDTQYF.